Given below is one T cell receptor (beta chain) in context. The CDR3 totals 14 residues. Germline lookup yields CDR1 SGHTA and CDR2 FQGNSA. Trimming removed 5 bases from V and 0 bases from J, with 10 bases in between. Clones were sequenced by immunoSEQ multiplex PCR, and TCRdb holds only the in-frame ones, with some missing. This table holds under 250,000 clones, roughly 79% found once. The record originates from a study of blood T cell repertoires in COVID-19. The clonotype originates from a woman between 45 and 60 years old with acute COVID-19. The chain links TRBV7-2 to TRBJ2-5; D is perhaps TRBD1 (6 bases). Sequencing used PBMCs or T cells enriched from blood (not recorded which). CDR3 amino acids: CASSLTGNQETQYF. In DNA, the CDR3 is TGTGCCAGCAGCCTAACAGGGAACCAAGAGACCCAGTACTTC.